A single sample gave rise to the 9 T cell receptor beta chains below, sequenced in a study of T cell repertoires in ileal Crohn's disease. Here immunoSEQ multiplex PCR was the method, and the copy in TCRdb shows in-frame clones only, minus some. The sample has about 14,000 clones, approximately 78% seen once; the top ten hold roughly 4.5%. The specimen sequenced was ileal tissue. The origin of the receptors is an adult with Crohn's disease.

The chain recombines TRBV10-3 with TRBJ2-6; the D gene is possibly TRBD2 (5 bases). The CDR3 length is 19 residues. Trimming cost V 4 bases and J 0 bases, with 19 bases left between them. Germline loops: CDR1 ENHRY, CDR2 SYGVKD. CDR3 in DNA: TGTGCCATCAGTGGAGGGCGGACGCAAGGAGCCTCTGGGGCCAACGTCCTGACTTTC. Amino acid sequence: CAISGGRTQGASGANVLTF.

The chain links TRBV6-1 to TRBJ1-1; D remains unclear. The germline CDR1 and CDR2 sequences are MNHNS and SASEGT. The CDR3 is made up of 14 amino acids. V was shortened by 3 bases and J by 0 bases, with 8 bases between the two germline ends. For the CDR3, the DNA is TGTGCCAGCAGTGAGTTAGCTATGAACACTGAAGCTTTCTTT. This sequence encodes CASSELAMNTEAFF.

V is TRBV7-2 and J is TRBJ1-5; D is uncertain. Per germline, CDR1 SGHTA and CDR2 FQGNSA. The ends were cut back, 2 bases at V and 5 bases at J, with 7 bases in the middle. This CDR3 comprises 13 residues. The CDR3 nucleotides are TGTGCCAGCAGCTTATGGCCTGATCAGCCCCAGCATTTT. It is translated as CASSLWPDQPQHF.

This chain joins TRBV5-1 and TRBJ2-3; 8 bases are shared with TRBD1. The CDR3 is 14 residues long. From germline, CDR1 is SGHRS and CDR2 YFSETQ. V shed 4 bases, J shed 3 bases, and the junction held 4 bases outside the gene matches. In DNA form, the CDR3 reads TGCGCCAGCAGCGATCAGGGGGCTACAGATACGCAGTATTTT. As protein: CASSDQGATDTQYF. Drawing the rest from reference TRBV5-1 and TRBJ2-3, the complete variable domain is KAGVTQTPRYLIKTRGQQVTLSCSPISGHRSVSWYQQTPGQGLQFLFEYFSETQRNKGNFPGRFSGRQFSNSRSEMNVSTLELGDSALYLCASSDQGATDTQYFGPGTRLTVL.

The V and J genes are TRBV30 and TRBJ2-1, with TRBD2 identical over 7 bases. The CDR3 spans 20 residues. V gave up 0 bases and J gave up 0 bases; unmatched junction bases: 17. Germline V gene data show CDR1 as GTSNPN and CDR2 as SVGIG (reference sequence). The DNA for the CDR3 is TGTGCCTGGAGTGTACTGTCTAGCGGCGGCCGACGAACCTCCTACAATGAGCAGTTCTTC. The encoded protein is CAWSVLSSGGRRTSYNEQFF.

The chain uses TRBV15 and TRBJ1-1; tentatively, D is TRBD1 (5 bases). The CDR3 is 16 residues long. V lost 1 base to trimming and J lost 3 bases, with 15 bases between them. Germline V gives CDR1 LNHNV, CDR2 YYDKDF (reference sequence). CDR3 DNA sequence: TGTGCCACCAGCAGAGTTGGCAGGGTAGCGGACACTGAAGCTTTCTTT. The encoded protein is CATSRVGRVADTEAFF.

The chain combines TRBV5-1 with TRBJ1-3; 8 bases agree with TRBD1. The V and J ends lost 4 bases and 4 bases, in that order; junction bases with no gene match: 4. Germline loops: CDR1 SGHRS, CDR2 YFSETQ. CDR3 size: 14 residues. CDR3: CASSIQGDGNTIYF. DNA for the CDR3: TGCGCCAGCAGCATACAGGGGGACGGAAACACCATATATTTT.

The chain recombines TRBV7-2 with TRBJ2-7, with 9 positions matching TRBD1. V shed 7 bases and J 3 bases; nucleotides not matched to a gene: 10. Germline V gene sequence: CDR1 SGHTA, CDR2 FQGNSA. This CDR3 is 15 amino acids long. DNA of the CDR3: TGTGCCAGCACCCCGCCCGGGACAGGGATCTACGAGCAGTACTTC. Encoded protein: CASTPPGTGIYEQYF.

The chain recombines TRBV19 with TRBJ1-2, with 9 bases aligning to TRBD1. V dropped 6 bases and J dropped 4; count of bases not matched to a gene: 6. The CDR3 loop spans 14 amino acids. Per the germline V gene, CDR1 is LNHDA and CDR2 is SQIVND (reference sequence). Here the CDR3 DNA reads TGTGCCAGTAGCCCGGGACAGGGAAGCTATGGCTACACCTTC. Its protein is CASSPGQGSYGYTF.